This paragraph reports one T cell receptor beta chain. This sample is part of a study of T-cell reconstitution after alpha-beta-depleted transplantation in children. The CDR3 has 15 amino acids. Trimming took 7 bases from V and 4 from J; bases not matched to a gene: 11. The germline V gene encodes CDR1 SEHNR and CDR2 FQNEAQ (reference sequence). A TCRbeta library incorporating unique molecular identifiers was prepared. TCRdb recomputed calls from the PCR reads with MiXCR, one row per CDR3 protein. This sample has about 610,000 distinct CDR3 sequences, with about 10% found just once. V usage is TRBV7-9 and J usage is TRBJ2-7, with 9 nucleotides matching TRBD1. The source material was PBMCs from the stem cell graft donor, sampled from the stem cell graft. The sequence was obtained from a human donor who donated a stem cell graft to a child with acute myeloid leukemia. CDR3 region: CASTPLRDRVYEQYF. For the CDR3, the DNA is TGTGCCAGCACTCCCCTCCGGGACAGGGTTTACGAGCAGTACTTC.